Listed below are T cell receptor beta chains from one sample, sequenced in a study of T cell responses to AZD1222 COVID-19 vaccine. Sequenced by immunoSEQ multiplex PCR; TCRdb stores in-frame clones only, minus some. The table lists some 150,000 clones, approximately 90% of them singletons, with around 3.4% in the top ten. The material was peripheral blood, obtained on day 0 of MenACWY control vaccination. The source of these receptors is an adult in good health. The CDR3 runs from the conserved cysteine through the conserved F or W. The D gene is left open where the match is weak. Not every row has a clone size; where given, it reads once, few, many or a size class.

V gene	clone size	D gene	J gene	CDR3 DNA	CDR3 protein
TRBV28	NA	NA	TRBJ1-1	TGTGCCAGTACCGCCGATCGGCTAGCTTTCTTT	CASTADRLAFF
TRBV19	NA	NA	TRBJ1-6	TGTGCCAGTAGTGAACGTATGGGTGCTTCACCCCTCCACTTT	CASSERMGASPLHF
TRBV5-1	NA	NA	TRBJ2-1	TGCGCCAGCAGCCAAACAGGCCCCGAGCAGTTCTTC	CASSQTGPEQFF
TRBV5-1	NA	TRBD2	TRBJ2-1	TGCGCCAGCAGCCCTAGCGGGGGGGAGCCTGAGCAGTTCTTC	CASSPSGGEPEQFF
TRBV30	NA	TRBD1	TRBJ1-2	TGTGCCTGGAGTGTTTTGGGGACAGACCCTAACTATGGCTACACCTTC	CAWSVLGTDPNYGYTF
TRBV6-6	NA	NA	TRBJ1-1	TGTGCCAGCAGTTACTCAGGGGGGAACACTGAAGCTTTCTTT	CASSYSGGNTEAFF
TRBV5-4	NA	NA	TRBJ2-3	TGTGCCAGCAGCTTCACCGGGACCACAGATACGCAGTATTTT	CASSFTGTTDTQYF
TRBV12-3/TRBV12-4	NA	NA	TRBJ1-1	TGTGCCAGCAGTTTCCAGACTGAAGCTTTCTTT	CASSFQTEAFF
TRBV2	NA	TRBD1	TRBJ2-2	TGTGCCAGCAGTGTTGTTGGGACAGGGCCCGGGGAGCTGTTTTTT	CASSVVGTGPGELFF
TRBV5-1	NA	TRBD1	TRBJ1-4	TGCGCCAGCAGCTCCCCGGACAGGGGATATGAAAAACTGTTTTTT	CASSSPDRGYEKLFF
TRBV2	NA	NA	TRBJ1-5	TGTGCCAGTAAGTCTCAGGTTGGCGGCAATCAGCCCCAGCATTTT	CASKSQVGGNQPQHF
TRBV10-3	NA	TRBD1	TRBJ1-5	TGTGCCATCAGTTCACAGGGGGCGAGCAATCAGCCCCAGCATTTT	CAISSQGASNQPQHF
TRBV29-1	NA	NA	TRBJ2-5	TGCAGCGTCGCCAAAAAGACAGTGTACCAAGAGACCCAGTACTTC	CSVAKKTVYQETQYF
TRBV3-1/TRBV3-2	NA	NA	TRBJ1-3	TGTGCCAGCAGCCATGGGGGGGTGTACAACTCTGGAAACACCATATATTTT	CASSHGGVYNSGNTIYF
TRBV5-4	NA	NA	TRBJ2-2	TGTGCCAGCAGCTCAAGAGGGTTTCCCGGGGAGCTGTTTTTT	CASSSRGFPGELFF
TRBV6-5	NA	NA	TRBJ1-2	TGTGCCAGCAGACGCAGGGGAAACTATGGCTACACCTTC	CASRRRGNYGYTF
TRBV7-6	NA	TRBD1	TRBJ1-3	TGTGCCAGCAGCTTAGCGGGACAGGATTTTTGGAACTCTGGAAACACCATATATTTT	CASSLAGQDFWNSGNTIYF
TRBV7-9	NA	NA	TRBJ2-7	TGTGCCAGCAGACCTGCATACGCGGCCTACGAGCAGTACTTC	CASRPAYAAYEQYF
TRBV24-1	NA	TRBD2	TRBJ2-3	TGTGCCACCAGTGATTGGGGGACTAGCGGGCGCACAGATACGCAGTATTTT	CATSDWGTSGRTDTQYF
TRBV7-2	NA	NA	TRBJ1-2	TGTGCCAGCAGCCCCCCAGGCGTTCACAGCCGATCAGCTGGCTACACCTTC	CASSPPGVHSRSAGYTF
TRBV25-1	NA	TRBD1	TRBJ1-6	TGTGCCAGCAGTGATGGGACAGCTTCACCCCTCCACTTT	CASSDGTASPLHF
TRBV5-1	NA	NA	TRBJ1-6	TGCGCCAGCGCCAATTTAGGACCCAATTCACCCCTCCACTTT	CASANLGPNSPLHF
TRBV28	NA	NA	TRBJ2-5	TGTGCCAGCAGTTTACGGGACCGACACCAAGAGACCCAGTACTTC	CASSLRDRHQETQYF
TRBV6-5	NA	NA	TRBJ1-5	TGTGCCAGCAGTTGGGGGTTGGATCAGCCCCAGCATTTT	CASSWGLDQPQHF
TRBV3-1/TRBV3-2	NA	NA	TRBJ1-2	TGTGCCAGCAGCCCCCTGTGGTACTATGGCTACACCTTC	CASSPLWYYGYTF
TRBV11-3	NA	NA	TRBJ1-1	TGTGCCAGTGCAGACACAGCGAACACTGAAGCTTTCTTT	CASADTANTEAFF
TRBV5-1	NA	TRBD2	TRBJ2-1	TGCGCCAGCAGCCGCTCCGGGACTAGCGGGGGGGCTTACAATGAGCAGTTCTTC	CASSRSGTSGGAYNEQFF
TRBV2	NA	NA	TRBJ1-1	TGTGCCAGCGAGAGAGGTGGGCGGACTGAAGCTTTCTTT	CASERGGRTEAFF
TRBV28	NA	NA	TRBJ2-3	TGTGCCAGCAGGCGGCGAGATACGCAGTATTTT	CASRRRDTQYF
TRBV29-1	once	NA	TRBJ1-1	TGCAGCGTGGGAAGCCCGACAGGTATGAACACTGAAGCTTTCTTT	CSVGSPTGMNTEAFF
TRBV6-2/TRBV6-3	NA	TRBD1	TRBJ2-5	TGTGCCAGCAGTAAACGGACAGGGGGCGAGACCCAGTACTTC	CASSKRTGGETQYF
TRBV7-3	NA	TRBD1	TRBJ2-1	TGTGCCAGCAGCTTCGGGACAGGGAGATATGAGCAGTTCTTC	CASSFGTGRYEQFF
TRBV20-1	once	NA	TRBJ2-3	TGCAGTGCTAGTCGTAGCCGAGGGGCGGGCACAGATACGCAGTATTTT	CSASRSRGAGTDTQYF
TRBV30	NA	NA	TRBJ1-6	TGTGCCTGGAGTGTTGGCAGCTCCTATAATTCACCCCTCCACTTT	CAWSVGSSYNSPLHF
TRBV7-9	NA	NA	TRBJ2-7	TGTGCCAGCAGCTTACTATTAGGGGTCGGCGAGCAGTACTTC	CASSLLLGVGEQYF
TRBV7-2	NA	NA	TRBJ1-1	TGTGCCAGCAGCTTAGGAGGGCATTCCACTGAAGCTTTCTTT	CASSLGGHSTEAFF
TRBV4-1	NA	NA	TRBJ1-2	TGCGCCAGCAGCCAAGAAACAGGAACTAACTATGGCTACACCTTC	CASSQETGTNYGYTF
TRBV7-8	few	NA	TRBJ2-3	TGTGCCAGCAGGTTCGAGCTGGAGCCGGCAGATACGCAGTATTTT	CASRFELEPADTQYF
TRBV24-1	once	TRBD1	TRBJ2-1	TGTGCCACCAGTGATTTCGGACAGGGTACAACAATAGATGAGCAGTTCTTC	CATSDFGQGTTIDEQFF
TRBV5-5	once	TRBD2	TRBJ2-3	TGTGCCAGCAGCTCCCAACTAGCGGCCACAGATACGCAGTATTTT	CASSSQLAATDTQYF
TRBV30	few	NA	TRBJ2-7	TGTGCCTGGACCAGGGGTACCTACGAGCAGTACTTC	CAWTRGTYEQYF
TRBV6-2/TRBV6-3	NA	NA	TRBJ1-1	TGTGCCAGCAGTTCGCCAGGTTTGAACACTGAAGCTTTCTTT	CASSSPGLNTEAFF
TRBV30	NA	NA	TRBJ2-7	TGTGCCTGGAGCCGGGGTTACTACGAGCAGTACTTC	CAWSRGYYEQYF
TRBV2	NA	TRBD1	TRBJ2-3	TGTGCCGGAGGACGGACAGGGGGCGACGGGGGTACGCAGTATTTT	CAGGRTGGDGGTQYF
TRBV7-9	few	NA	TRBJ1-3	TGTGCCAGCAGCTTAGCGACTGGAAACACCATATATTTT	CASSLATGNTIYF
TRBV7-2	NA	NA	TRBJ1-6	TGTGCCAGCAGCCAAAGTTCGCTGCCGAATTCACCCCTCCACTTT	CASSQSSLPNSPLHF
TRBV27	NA	NA	TRBJ1-1	TGTGCCAGCATTCAAAGGGGGAACACTGAAGCTTTCTTT	CASIQRGNTEAFF
TRBV4-2	NA	NA	TRBJ2-2	TGTGCCAGCAGCCAAGGTCAACCCCCCACCGGGGAGCTGTTTTTT	CASSQGQPPTGELFF